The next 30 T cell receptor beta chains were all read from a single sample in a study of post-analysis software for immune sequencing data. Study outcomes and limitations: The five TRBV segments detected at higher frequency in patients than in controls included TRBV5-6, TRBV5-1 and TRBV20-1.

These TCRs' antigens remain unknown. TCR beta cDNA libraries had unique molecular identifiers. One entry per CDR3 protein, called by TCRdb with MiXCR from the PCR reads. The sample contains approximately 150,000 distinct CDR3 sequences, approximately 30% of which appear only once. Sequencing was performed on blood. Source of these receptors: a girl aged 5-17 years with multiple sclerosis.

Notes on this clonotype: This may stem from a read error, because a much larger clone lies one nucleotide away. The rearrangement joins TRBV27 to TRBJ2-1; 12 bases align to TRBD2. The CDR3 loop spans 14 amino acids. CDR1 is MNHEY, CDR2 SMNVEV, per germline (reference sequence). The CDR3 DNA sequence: TGTGCCAGCAGCCGGACTAGCGGGATTGATGAGCGGTTCTTC. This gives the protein CASSRTSGIDERFF.

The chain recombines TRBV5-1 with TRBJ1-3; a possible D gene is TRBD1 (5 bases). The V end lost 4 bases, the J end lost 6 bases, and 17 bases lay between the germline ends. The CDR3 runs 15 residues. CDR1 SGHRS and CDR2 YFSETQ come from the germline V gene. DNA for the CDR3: TGCGCCAGCAGCCCCCGGGACCCGCGGGAAAACACCATATATTTT. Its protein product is CASSPRDPRENTIYF.

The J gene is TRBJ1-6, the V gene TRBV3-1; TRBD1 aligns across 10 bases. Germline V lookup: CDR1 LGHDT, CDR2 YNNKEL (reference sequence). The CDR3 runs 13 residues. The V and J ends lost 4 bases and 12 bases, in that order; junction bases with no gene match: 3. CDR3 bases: TGTGCCAGCAGCCTTGGACAGGGGGAACCCCTCCACTTT. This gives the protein CASSLGQGEPLHF.

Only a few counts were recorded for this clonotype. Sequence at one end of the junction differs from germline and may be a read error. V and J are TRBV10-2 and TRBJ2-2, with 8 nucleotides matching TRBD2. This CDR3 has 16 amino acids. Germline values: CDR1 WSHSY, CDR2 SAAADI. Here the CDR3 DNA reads TGCGCCAGCGTCCCCGGCGGAGCGGGGGTGACCGGGGAGCGGTTTTTT. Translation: CASVPGGAGVTGERFF.

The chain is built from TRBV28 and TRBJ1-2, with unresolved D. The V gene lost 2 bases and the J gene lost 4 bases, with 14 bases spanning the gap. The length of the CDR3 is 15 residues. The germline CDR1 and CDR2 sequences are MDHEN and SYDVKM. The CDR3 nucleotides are TGTGCCAGCAGTTTAGTCCCAGGAGCTGCCTATGGCTACACCTTC. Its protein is CASSLVPGAAYGYTF.

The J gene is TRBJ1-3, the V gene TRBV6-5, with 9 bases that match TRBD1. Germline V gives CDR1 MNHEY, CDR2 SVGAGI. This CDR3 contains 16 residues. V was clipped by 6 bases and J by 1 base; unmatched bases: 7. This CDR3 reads CASSQTGGLSGNTIYF. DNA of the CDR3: TGTGCCAGCAGCCAAACAGGGGGCTTATCTGGAAACACCATATATTTT.

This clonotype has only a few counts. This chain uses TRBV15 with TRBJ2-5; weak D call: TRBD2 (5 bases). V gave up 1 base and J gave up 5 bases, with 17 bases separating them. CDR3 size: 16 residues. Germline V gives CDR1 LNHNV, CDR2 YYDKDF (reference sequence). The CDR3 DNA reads TGTGCCACCAGCAGAGCCAGGCCCCCGGGAAAGGAGACCCAGTACTTC. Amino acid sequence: CATSRARPPGKETQYF.

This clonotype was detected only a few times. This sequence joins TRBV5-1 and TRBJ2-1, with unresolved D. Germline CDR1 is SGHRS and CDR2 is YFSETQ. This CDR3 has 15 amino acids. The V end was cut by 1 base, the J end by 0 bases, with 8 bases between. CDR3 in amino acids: CASSLTMSSYNEQFF. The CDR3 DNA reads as TGCGCCAGCAGCTTGACTATGAGCTCCTACAATGAGCAGTTCTTC.

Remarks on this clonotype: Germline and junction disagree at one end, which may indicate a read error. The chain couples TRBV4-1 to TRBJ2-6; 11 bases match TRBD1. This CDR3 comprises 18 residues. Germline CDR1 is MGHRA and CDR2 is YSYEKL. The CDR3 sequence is CASSQEWDRGSGADVLTF. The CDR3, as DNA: TGCGCCAGCAGCCAAGAGTGGGACAGGGGGTCCGGGGCCGACGTCCTGACTTTC.

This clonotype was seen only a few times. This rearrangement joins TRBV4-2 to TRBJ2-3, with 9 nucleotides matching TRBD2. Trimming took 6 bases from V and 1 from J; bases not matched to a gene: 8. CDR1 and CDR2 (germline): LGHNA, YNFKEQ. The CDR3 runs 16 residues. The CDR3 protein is CASRVTAGGGTDTQYF. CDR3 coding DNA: TGTGCCAGCAGGGTTACAGCGGGAGGAGGCACAGATACGCAGTATTTT.

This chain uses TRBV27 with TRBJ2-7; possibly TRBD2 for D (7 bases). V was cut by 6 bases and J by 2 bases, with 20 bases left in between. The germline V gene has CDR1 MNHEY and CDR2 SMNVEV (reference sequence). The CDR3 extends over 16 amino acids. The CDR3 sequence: CASSPRLAGATYEQYF. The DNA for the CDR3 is TGTGCCAGCAGCCCCCGATTGGCGGGGGCAACCTACGAGCAGTACTTC.

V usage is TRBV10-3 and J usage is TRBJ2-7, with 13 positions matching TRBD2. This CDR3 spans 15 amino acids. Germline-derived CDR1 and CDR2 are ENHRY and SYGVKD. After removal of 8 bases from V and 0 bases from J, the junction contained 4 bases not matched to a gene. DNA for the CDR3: TGTGCCATCGGGGGGACTAGCGGGAACTCCTACGAGCAGTACTTC. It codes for CAIGGTSGNSYEQYF.

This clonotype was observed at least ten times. This chain's CDR3 is CASSEGHRAGYTF. In DNA form, the CDR3 reads TGTGCCAGCAGTGAGGGGCACAGGGCCGGCTACACCTTC. The V call is TRBV6-1, the J call TRBJ1-2, with a possible D match to TRBD1 (6 bases). Trimming pared 3 bases from V and 8 bases from J, leaving 13 bases between. The CDR3 contains 13 residues. Per germline, CDR1 MNHNS and CDR2 SASEGT.

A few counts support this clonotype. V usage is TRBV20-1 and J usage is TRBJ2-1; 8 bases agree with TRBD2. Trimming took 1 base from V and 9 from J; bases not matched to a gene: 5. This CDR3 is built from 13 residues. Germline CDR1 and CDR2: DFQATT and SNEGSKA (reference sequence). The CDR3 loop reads CSARVRGGREQFF. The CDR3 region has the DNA TGCAGTGCTAGAGTTCGGGGGGGCCGTGAGCAGTTCTTC.

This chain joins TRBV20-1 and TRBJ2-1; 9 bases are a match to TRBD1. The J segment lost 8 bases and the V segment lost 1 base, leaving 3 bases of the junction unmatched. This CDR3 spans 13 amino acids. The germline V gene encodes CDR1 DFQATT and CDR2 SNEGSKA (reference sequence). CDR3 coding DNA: TGCAGTGCTAGAGTCCGGACAGGGGATGAGCAGTTCTTC. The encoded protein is CSARVRTGDEQFF.

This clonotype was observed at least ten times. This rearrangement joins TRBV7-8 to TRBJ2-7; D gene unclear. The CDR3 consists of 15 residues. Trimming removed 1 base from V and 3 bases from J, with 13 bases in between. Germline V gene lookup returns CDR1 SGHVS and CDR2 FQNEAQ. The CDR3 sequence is CASSLGNGHLYEQYF. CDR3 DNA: TGTGCCAGCAGCTTAGGAAACGGGCACCTCTACGAGCAGTACTTC.

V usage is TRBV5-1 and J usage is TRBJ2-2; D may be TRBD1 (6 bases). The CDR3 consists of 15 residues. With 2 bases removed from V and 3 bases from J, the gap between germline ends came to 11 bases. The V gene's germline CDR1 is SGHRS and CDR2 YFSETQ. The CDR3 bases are TGCGCCAGCAGCTTAAGACAGGTGGACACCGGGGAGCTGTTTTTT. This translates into CASSLRQVDTGELFF. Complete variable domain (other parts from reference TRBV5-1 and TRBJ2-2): KAGVTQTPRYLIKTRGQQVTLSCSPISGHRSVSWYQQTPGQGLQFLFEYFSETQRNKGNFPGRFSGRQFSNSRSEMNVSTLELGDSALYLCASSLRQVDTGELFFGEGSRLTVL.

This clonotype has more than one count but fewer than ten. The CDR3 sequence is CASSSTPGSQPQHF. The CDR3 region has the DNA TGCGCCAGCAGCTCGACCCCGGGGAGTCAGCCCCAGCATTTT. The V call is TRBV5-1, the J call TRBJ1-5; no firm D call. Germline V gene sequence: CDR1 SGHRS, CDR2 YFSETQ. The V end was cut by 3 bases, the J end by 6 bases, with 13 bases between. This CDR3 region has 14 residues.

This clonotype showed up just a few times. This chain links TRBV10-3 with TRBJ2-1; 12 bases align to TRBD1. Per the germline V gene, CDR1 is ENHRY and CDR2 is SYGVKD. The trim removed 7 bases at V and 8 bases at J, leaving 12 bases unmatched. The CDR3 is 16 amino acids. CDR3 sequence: CAITAGDRGRSDEQFF. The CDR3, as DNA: TGTGCCATCACCGCTGGGGACAGGGGGCGCAGCGATGAGCAGTTCTTC.

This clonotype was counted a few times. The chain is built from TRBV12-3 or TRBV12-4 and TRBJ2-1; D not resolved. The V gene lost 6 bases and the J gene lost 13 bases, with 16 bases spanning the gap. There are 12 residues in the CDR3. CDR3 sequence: CASSPSFETQFF. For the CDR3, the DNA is TGTGCCAGCAGCCCCTCTTTCGAGACCCAGTTCTTC.

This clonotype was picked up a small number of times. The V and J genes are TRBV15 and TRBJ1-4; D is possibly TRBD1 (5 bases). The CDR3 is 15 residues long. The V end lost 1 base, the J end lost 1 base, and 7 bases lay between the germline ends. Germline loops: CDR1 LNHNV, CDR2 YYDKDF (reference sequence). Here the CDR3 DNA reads TGTGCCACCAGCAGAGTCAGGGTAACTAATGAAAAACTGTTTTTT. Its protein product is CATSRVRVTNEKLFF.

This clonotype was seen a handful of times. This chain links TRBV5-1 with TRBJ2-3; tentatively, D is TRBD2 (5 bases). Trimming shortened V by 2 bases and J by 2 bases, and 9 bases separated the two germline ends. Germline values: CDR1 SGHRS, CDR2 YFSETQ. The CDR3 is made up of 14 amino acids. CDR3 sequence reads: CASSLAGNTDTQYF. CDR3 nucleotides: TGCGCCAGCAGCTTAGCCGGGAACACAGATACGCAGTATTTT.

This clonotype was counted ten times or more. In nucleotides, the CDR3 is TGTGCCAGCAGGACACAGGGGGCACTTTACGAGCAGTACTTC. This translates into CASRTQGALYEQYF. V usage is TRBV6-1 and J usage is TRBJ2-7; 9 bases align to TRBD1. In germline, CDR1 is MNHNS, CDR2 SASEGT. Unmatched junction bases numbered 7, after V lost 6 bases and J lost 4 bases. This CDR3 spans 14 amino acids.

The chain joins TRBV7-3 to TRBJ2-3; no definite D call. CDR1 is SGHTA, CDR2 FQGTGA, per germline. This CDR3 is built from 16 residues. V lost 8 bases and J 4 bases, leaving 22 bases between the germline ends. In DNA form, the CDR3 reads TGTGCCAGCGCCGATATTCTTAGGGATCGAGCAGATACGCAGTATTTT. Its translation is CASADILRDRADTQYF. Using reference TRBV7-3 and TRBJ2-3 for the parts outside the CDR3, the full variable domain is GAGVSQTPSNKVTEKGKYVELRCDPISGHTALYWYRQSLGQGPEFLIYFQGTGAADDSGLPNDRFFAVRPEGSVSTLKIQRTERGDSAVYLCASADILRDRADTQYFGPGTRLTVL.

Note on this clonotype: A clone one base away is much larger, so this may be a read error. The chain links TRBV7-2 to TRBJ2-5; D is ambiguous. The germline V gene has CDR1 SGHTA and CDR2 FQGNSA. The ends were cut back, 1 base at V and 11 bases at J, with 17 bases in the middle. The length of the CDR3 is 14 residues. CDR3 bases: TGTGCCAGCAGCTTAGTCATGGCGAGCTACAAGCAGTACTTC. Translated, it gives CASSLVMASYKQYF.

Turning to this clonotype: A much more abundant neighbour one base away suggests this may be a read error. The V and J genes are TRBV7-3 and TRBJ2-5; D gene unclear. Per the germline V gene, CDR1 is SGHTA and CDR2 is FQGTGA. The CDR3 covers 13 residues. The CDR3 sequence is CASSRQVQETRYF. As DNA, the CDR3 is TGTGCCAGCAGCCGACAAGTACAAGAGACCCGGTACTTC.

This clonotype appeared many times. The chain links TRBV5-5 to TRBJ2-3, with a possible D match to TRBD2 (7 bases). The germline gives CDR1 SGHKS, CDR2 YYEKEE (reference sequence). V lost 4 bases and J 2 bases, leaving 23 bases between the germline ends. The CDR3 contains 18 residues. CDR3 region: CASSPPGGLIPTTDTQYF. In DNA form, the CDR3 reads TGTGCCAGCAGCCCCCCGGGGGGCCTCATCCCTACCACAGATACGCAGTATTTT.

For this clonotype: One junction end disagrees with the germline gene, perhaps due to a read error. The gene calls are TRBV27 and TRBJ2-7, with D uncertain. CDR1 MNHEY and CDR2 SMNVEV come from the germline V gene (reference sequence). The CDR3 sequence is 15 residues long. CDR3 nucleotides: TGTGTCAGCAGTCCCCTGGCGCCGGTCTCCTACGAGCAGTACTTC. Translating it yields CVSSPLAPVSYEQYF.

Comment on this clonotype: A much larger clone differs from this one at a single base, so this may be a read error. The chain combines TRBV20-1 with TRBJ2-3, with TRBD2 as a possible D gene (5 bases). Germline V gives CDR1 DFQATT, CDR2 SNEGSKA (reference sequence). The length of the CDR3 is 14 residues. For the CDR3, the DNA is TGCAGTGCTAGAAGTACACTAGGCCCAGATACGCGGTATTTT. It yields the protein CSARSTLGPDTRYF.

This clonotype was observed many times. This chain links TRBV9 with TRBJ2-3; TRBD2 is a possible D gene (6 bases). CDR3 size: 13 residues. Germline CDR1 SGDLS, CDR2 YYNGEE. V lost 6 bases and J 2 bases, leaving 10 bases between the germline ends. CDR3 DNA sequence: TGTGCCAGCACCGGAGGGGACACAGATACGCAGTATTTT. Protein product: CASTGGDTDTQYF. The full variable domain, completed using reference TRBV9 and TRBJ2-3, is DSGVTQTPKHLITATGQRVTLRCSPRSGDLSVYWYQQSLDQGLQFLIQYYNGEERAKGNILERFSAQQFPDLHSELNLSSLELGDSALYFCASTGGDTDTQYFGPGTRLTVL.